Presented here are 22 T cell receptor beta chains from one specimen sequenced in a study of blood T cell repertoires in COVID-19 (dated by TCRdb to about 2020). Preparation of the library involved the immunoSEQ multiplex PCR assay. The table comes from immuneACCESS by way of TCRdb, which keeps in-frame sequences with V and J called. Part of the clones is missing from these tables; in studies checked, under half for an unresolved V gene and the rest for unknown reasons. The sample table records 150,000 to 200,000 clones; around 83% of these occur just once. The biggest ten clones account for about 8.3% of the sample. The sequenced sample consisted of peripheral blood. These receptors came from a woman in her seventies with COVID-19, enrolled during active disease.

This chain uses TRBV18 with TRBJ1-1; D is unclear. Germline CDR1 KGHSH, CDR2 LQKENI. V lost 3 bases to trimming and J lost 4 bases, with 9 bases between them. The CDR3 is made up of 13 amino acids. CDR3 bases: TGTGCCAGCTCACCGGGGAGGGTCACTGAAGCTTTCTTT. Translating gives CASSPGRVTEAFF.

This chain links TRBV6-5 with TRBJ1-1; TRBD1 aligns across 7 bases. CDR3 length: 15 amino acids. V shed 6 bases and J 0 bases; nucleotides not matched to a gene: 7. Germline assignment: CDR1 MNHEY and CDR2 SVGAGI. CDR3 protein: CASRPPGQMNTEAFF. In DNA form, the CDR3 reads TGTGCCAGCAGACCTCCGGGACAGATGAACACTGAAGCTTTCTTT.

The gene calls are TRBV27 and TRBJ2-7, with TRBD1 as a possible D gene (6 bases). Germline V lookup: CDR1 MNHEY, CDR2 SMNVEV (reference sequence). The CDR3 is made up of 13 amino acids. With 2 bases removed from V and 1 base from J, the gap between germline ends came to 6 bases. The CDR3 loop is CASSLRGSYEQYF. The DNA of the CDR3 is TGTGCCAGCAGTTTAAGGGGGTCCTACGAGCAGTACTTC.

V is TRBV10-1 and J is TRBJ2-2; TRBD2 matches 14 bases. Germline CDR1 WNHNN, CDR2 SYGVQD (reference sequence). The ends lost 5 bases at V and 3 bases at J; junction bases unmatched: 8. The CDR3 is made up of 18 amino acids. The CDR3 DNA sequence: TGCGCCAGCAGTCCGGGACTAGCGGGAGTTTGGGACACCGGGGAGCTGTTTTTT. Amino acids: CASSPGLAGVWDTGELFF.

The chain links TRBV7-9 to TRBJ2-2, with 7 bases matching TRBD1. The length of the CDR3 is 15 residues. The germline CDR1 and CDR2 sequences are SEHNR and FQNEAQ (reference sequence). The ends lost 5 bases at V and 1 base at J; junction bases unmatched: 4. The CDR3 here is CASSTDRLNTGELFF. For the CDR3, the DNA is TGTGCCAGCAGCACGGACAGGCTGAACACCGGGGAGCTGTTTTTT.

V and J are TRBV7-2 and TRBJ1-6, with D tentatively TRBD1 (5 bases). Germline V gene lookup returns CDR1 SGHTA and CDR2 FQGNSA. Trimming took 1 base from V and 7 from J, leaving 5 bases between them. The CDR3 has 13 residues. The chain's CDR3 is CASSLEGNSPLHF. CDR3 sequence (DNA): TGTGCCAGCAGCTTAGAGGGGAATTCACCCCTCCACTTT.

CDR3 in amino acids: CSVEGTSGYTDTQYF. The CDR3 DNA follows: TGCAGCGTTGAAGGGACTAGCGGGTACACAGATACGCAGTATTTT. The V call is TRBV29-1, the J call TRBJ2-3; TRBD2 matches 11 bases. With 1 base clipped from V and 2 bases from J, the junction kept 2 bases outside the gene matches. Germline loops: CDR1 SQVTM, CDR2 ANQGSEA. The CDR3 totals 15 residues.

This chain connects TRBV18 to TRBJ2-2; 9 positions match TRBD2. V was pared by 4 bases and J by 5 bases, with 8 bases of the junction left unmatched. The germline V gene encodes CDR1 KGHSH and CDR2 LQKENI. CDR3 length: 16 amino acids. The CDR3 is CASSLTGTSQTGELFF. CDR3 sequence (DNA): TGTGCCAGCTCACTCACGGGGACTAGCCAAACCGGGGAGCTGTTTTTT. The whole variable domain, filled in from reference TRBV18 and TRBJ2-2, reads NAGVMQNPRHLVRRRGQEARLRCSPMKGHSHVYWYRQLPEEGLKFMVYLQKENIIDESGMPKERFSAEFPKEGPSILRIQQVVRGDSAAYFCASSLTGTSQTGELFFGEGSRLTVL.

The chain joins TRBV9 to TRBJ2-5; 10 nucleotides match TRBD1. Germline V gives CDR1 SGDLS, CDR2 YYNGEE. This CDR3 is 16 amino acids long. Trimming cost V 0 bases and J 3 bases; bases outside gene matches: 5. The chain's CDR3 is CASSVDPTGGKETQYF. CDR3 in DNA: TGTGCCAGCAGCGTAGACCCGACAGGGGGCAAAGAGACCCAGTACTTC.

The genes are TRBV28 and TRBJ2-3; 10 nucleotides align to TRBD2. The V gene's germline CDR1 is MDHEN and CDR2 SYDVKM. The CDR3 is 15 residues long. Trimming cost V 1 base and J 4 bases; bases outside gene matches: 2. Here the CDR3 DNA reads TGTGCCAGCAGTTTATCGACTAGCGGGCCAGATACGCAGTATTTT. Translating gives CASSLSTSGPDTQYF.

J is TRBJ2-3 and V is TRBV5-5, with 12 nucleotides matching TRBD2. The CDR3 has 17 amino acids. V was clipped by 4 bases and J by 4 bases; unmatched bases: 10. Germline assignment: CDR1 SGHKS and CDR2 YYEKEE (reference sequence). CDR3 sequence reads: CASSPSTSGSRADTQYF. CDR3 sequence (DNA): TGTGCCAGCAGCCCTTCGACTAGCGGGAGTAGGGCAGATACGCAGTATTTT.

The CDR3 here is CASTPGGVSTDTQYF. The DNA for the CDR3 is TGTGCCAGCACCCCGGGCGGGGTAAGCACAGATACGCAGTATTTT. This chain connects TRBV6-2 or TRBV6-3 to TRBJ2-3, with D possibly TRBD2 on 6 matching bases. The CDR3 extends over 15 amino acids. Between the trimmed V and J ends, which lost 7 bases and 0 bases, there was a span of 14 bases. Germline CDR1 reads MNHEY; CDR2 reads SVGEGT.

The CDR3 region is CASSFVGTPGWNSYNSPLHF. The CDR3 DNA follows: TGTGCCAGCAGTTTTGTAGGGACACCTGGTTGGAACTCCTATAATTCACCCCTCCACTTT. The genes are TRBV28 and TRBJ1-6; maybe TRBD1 (6 bases). Germline V gives CDR1 MDHEN, CDR2 SYDVKM. The CDR3 has 20 residues. The germline V and J ends were trimmed by 3 bases and 0 bases, with 21 bases remaining between them. Combining the CDR3 with reference TRBV28 and TRBJ1-6 gives the whole variable domain DVKVTQSSRYLVKRTGEKVFLECVQDMDHENMFWYRQDPGLGLRLIYFSYDVKMKEKGDIPEGYSVSREKKERFSLILESASTNQTSMYLCASSFVGTPGWNSYNSPLHFGNGTRLTVT.

This clone was observed a few times. The CDR3 is CATNSPRGGVYEQYF. Here the CDR3 DNA reads TGTGCCACTAACTCACCCAGGGGCGGCGTCTACGAGCAGTACTTC. The chain is built from TRBV19 and TRBJ2-7; D possibly corresponds to TRBD1 (6 bases). The CDR3 loop spans 15 amino acids. The V end was cut by 10 bases, the J end by 3 bases, with 22 bases between. Germline CDR1 and CDR2: LNHDA and SQIVND (reference sequence).

This chain connects TRBV12-5 to TRBJ2-5; maybe TRBD1 (5 bases). CDR1 LGHNT and CDR2 FRNRAP come from the germline V gene. CDR3 length equals 13 residues. The V gene lost 1 base and the J gene lost 4 bases, with 7 bases spanning the gap. The CDR3, as DNA: TGTGCTAGTGGTTTGGGACAGTTAGAGACCCAGTACTTC. Protein product: CASGLGQLETQYF.

This chain connects TRBV4-2 to TRBJ2-2; 9 bases line up with TRBD2. The junction had 4 bases not matched to a gene; V was cut back by 2 bases and J by 6 bases. The length of the CDR3 is 15 residues. Per germline, CDR1 LGHNA and CDR2 YNFKEQ. The CDR3: CASSQRGLASGELFF. CDR3 sequence (DNA): TGTGCCAGCAGCCAACGGGGACTAGCTTCCGGGGAGCTGTTTTTT.

The chain recombines TRBV7-3 with TRBJ2-7, with 9 nucleotides matching TRBD1. CDR3 size: 15 residues. The germline V gene has CDR1 SGHTA and CDR2 FQGTGA. Trimming removed 1 base from V and 2 bases from J; junction bases left unmatched: 3. The CDR3 DNA reads TGTGCCAGCAGCTTAAGGGGACAGGGAGCCTACGAGCAGTACTTC. Encoded protein: CASSLRGQGAYEQYF.

This clone came up a few times. The chain links TRBV5-1 to TRBJ1-4, with 9 bases matching TRBD1. This CDR3 contains 14 residues. Germline CDR1 SGHRS, CDR2 YFSETQ. After removal of 3 bases from V and 8 bases from J, the junction contained 5 bases not matched to a gene. The CDR3 region is CASSYTGGGEKLFF. DNA of the CDR3: TGCGCCAGCAGCTACACAGGGGGCGGAGAAAAACTGTTTTTT.

This clone was counted a few times. CDR3: CASSAPGKGGTDTQYF. Here the CDR3 DNA reads TGTGCCAGTAGTGCCCCAGGGAAAGGGGGCACAGATACGCAGTATTTT. The chain recombines TRBV19 with TRBJ2-3; TRBD1 is a possible D gene (5 bases). The CDR3 contains 16 residues. The V gene's germline CDR1 is LNHDA and CDR2 SQIVND (reference sequence). V lost 5 bases, J lost 1 base, and 16 bases lay in between.

The genes are TRBV18 and TRBJ2-1; no firm D call. CDR3 length equals 12 residues. Germline CDR1 and CDR2: KGHSH and LQKENI. V was pared by 6 bases and J by 9 bases, with 12 bases between. The CDR3 nucleotides read TGTGCCAGCTCCCCCTCCTCGGGTGAGCAGTTCTTC. It is translated as CASSPSSGEQFF.

This sequence joins TRBV4-1 and TRBJ1-4, with 7 bases lining up with TRBD1. V dropped 0 bases and J dropped 8; count of bases not matched to a gene: 12. CDR1 is MGHRA, CDR2 YSYEKL, per germline. CDR3 length: 17 residues. The CDR3 DNA is TGCGCCAGCAGCCAAGAAACGACAGGGTTTCGTGGGGAAAAACTGTTTTTT. Amino acid sequence: CASSQETTGFRGEKLFF.

This clone came up once. The chain employs TRBV3-1 (or the pseudogene TRBV3-2) and TRBJ2-7, with TRBD1 matching 10 bases. J gave up 3 bases and V 0 bases, and 11 bases lay outside the gene matches. Germline CDR1 reads LGHDT; CDR2 reads YNNKEL (reference sequence). This CDR3 region has 18 residues. This chain's CDR3 is CASSQDATGGAGGYEQYF. The CDR3 DNA reads as TGTGCCAGCAGCCAAGATGCGACAGGGGGCGCGGGTGGCTACGAGCAGTACTTC.